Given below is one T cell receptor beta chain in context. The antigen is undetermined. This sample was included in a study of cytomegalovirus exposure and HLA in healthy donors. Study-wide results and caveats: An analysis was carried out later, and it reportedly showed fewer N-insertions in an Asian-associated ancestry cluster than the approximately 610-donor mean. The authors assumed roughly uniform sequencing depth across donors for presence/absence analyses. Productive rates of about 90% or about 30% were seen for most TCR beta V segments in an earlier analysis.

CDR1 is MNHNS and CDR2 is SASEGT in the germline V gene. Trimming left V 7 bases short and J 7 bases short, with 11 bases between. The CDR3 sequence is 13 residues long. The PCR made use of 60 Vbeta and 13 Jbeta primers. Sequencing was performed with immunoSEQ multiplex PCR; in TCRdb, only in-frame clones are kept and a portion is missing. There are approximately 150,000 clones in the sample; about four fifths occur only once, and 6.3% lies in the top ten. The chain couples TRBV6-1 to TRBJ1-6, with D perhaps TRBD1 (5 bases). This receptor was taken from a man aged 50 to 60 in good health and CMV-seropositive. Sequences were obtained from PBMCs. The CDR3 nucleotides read TGTGCCAGCATCAGGGCGAACAATTCACCCCTCCACTTT. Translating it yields CASIRANNSPLHF.